This passage covers 28 T cell receptor beta chains from one sample sequenced in a study of early T cells in non-severe SARS-CoV-2 infection. TCRdb re-called the 5' RACE reads with MiXCR, one entry per CDR3 protein. The top ten hold around 1.3% of the sample, which has over 85,000 distinct CDR3 sequences, 16% seen once. Sequenced material: whole blood. The receptors were sampled from an adult who was a healthcare worker with PCR-confirmed SARS-CoV-2 infection or an uninfected control (not recorded which).

This clonotype has more than one count but fewer than ten. The rearrangement links TRBV20-1 to TRBJ2-7; no reliable D call. Looked up from germline, CDR1 is DFQATT and CDR2 is SNEGSKA (reference sequence). This CDR3 spans 14 amino acids. V was pared by 6 bases and J by 5 bases, with 20 bases between. The DNA for the CDR3 is TGCAGTGCGCGCCTCCCTGGAGAGGTCAACGAGCAGTACTTC. Its translation: CSARLPGEVNEQYF.

The rearrangement links TRBV19 to TRBJ2-7; tentatively, D is TRBD2 (6 bases). CDR1 and CDR2 (germline): LNHDA, SQIVND (reference sequence). V lost 8 bases and J lost 1, with 21 bases in between. This CDR3 has 16 residues. The CDR3 DNA is TGTGCCAGTCGATATGGAGGGGCCAGCGAATCCTACGAGCAGTACTTC. Residues: CASRYGGASESYEQYF.

This clonotype showed up just a few times. V is TRBV10-1 and J is TRBJ2-1; D ambiguous. Germline V gene data show CDR1 as WNHNN and CDR2 as SYGVQD (reference sequence). This CDR3 has 12 residues. Between the trimmed V and J ends, which lost 0 bases and 14 bases, there was a span of 11 bases. CDR3: CASSESGPAEFF. DNA for the CDR3: TGCGCCAGCAGTGAGTCAGGGCCAGCAGAGTTCTTC.

The V call is TRBV12-5, the J call TRBJ2-7, with D unclear. CDR1 and CDR2 (germline): LGHNT, FRNRAP. CDR3 size: 15 residues. The germline V and J ends were trimmed by 0 bases and 2 bases, with 11 bases remaining between them. CDR3 loop: CASGLVVGPAYEQYF. The CDR3, as DNA: TGTGCTAGTGGTTTGGTCGTCGGGCCCGCCTACGAGCAGTACTTC.

This clonotype was detected a few times. The chain combines TRBV28 with TRBJ2-5; D uncertain. The CDR3 consists of 15 residues. Germline V gene lookup returns CDR1 MDHEN and CDR2 SYDVKM. V dropped 5 bases and J dropped 4 bases, with 17 bases sitting between them. The CDR3 nucleotides read TGTGCCAGCAGTCGAACGGAGCGAGGTCGAGAGACCCAGTACTTC. It specifies CASSRTERGRETQYF.

V gene TRBV2 combines with J gene TRBJ2-1, with a tentative D call TRBD2 (6 bases). With 8 bases removed from V and 7 bases from J, the gap between germline ends came to 18 bases. Looked up from germline, CDR1 is SNHLY and CDR2 is FYNNEI. The CDR3 is made up of 14 amino acids. CDR3 protein: CASRGREVQNEQFF. CDR3 DNA sequence: TGTGCCAGCCGGGGCAGGGAGGTCCAAAATGAGCAGTTCTTC.

This clonotype was detected only a few times. The gene calls are TRBV9 and TRBJ1-1, with D possibly TRBD1 on 6 matching bases. The CDR3 covers 13 residues. Germline loops: CDR1 SGDLS, CDR2 YYNGEE. The V end was cut by 0 bases, the J end by 7 bases, with 10 bases between. CDR3 nucleotide sequence: TGTGCCAGCAGCGTAGGCAACAGGGATGAAGCTTTCTTT. Translation: CASSVGNRDEAFF.

V is TRBV10-3 and J is TRBJ2-5, with a tentative D call TRBD1 (5 bases). The CDR3 spans 14 residues. With 0 bases removed from V and 2 bases from J, the gap between germline ends came to 7 bases. Germline CDR1 is ENHRY and CDR2 is SYGVKD. The CDR3 loop reads CAISESRGQETQYF. The CDR3 DNA reads TGTGCCATCAGTGAGTCTAGGGGACAAGAGACCCAGTACTTC.

The rearrangement uses TRBV6-5 and TRBJ2-2; 7 bases are a match to TRBD2. The V and J ends lost 0 bases and 2 bases, in that order; junction bases with no gene match: 3. CDR1 is MNHEY and CDR2 is SVGAGI in the germline V gene. This CDR3 is 16 amino acids long. In DNA form, the CDR3 reads TGTGCCAGCAGTTACTCGACGGGAGGAAACACCGGGGAGCTGTTTTTT. It codes for CASSYSTGGNTGELFF.

Only a few counts were recorded for this clonotype. The chain carries TRBV3-1 and TRBJ1-1; weak D call: TRBD1 (5 bases). The CDR3 consists of 16 residues. Trimming left V 1 base short and J 4 bases short, with 16 bases between. CDR1 is LGHDT, CDR2 YNNKEL, per germline (reference sequence). This CDR3 reads CASSQVGGLGGTEAFF. CDR3 DNA sequence: TGTGCCAGCAGCCAAGTTGGAGGGCTTGGGGGCACTGAAGCTTTCTTT.

This chain joins TRBV20-1 and TRBJ1-4, with a possible D match to TRBD1 (5 bases). CDR1 is DFQATT and CDR2 is SNEGSKA in the germline V gene (reference sequence). The CDR3 sequence is 15 residues long. Trimming removed 5 bases from V and 4 bases from J, with 17 bases in between. Written as DNA, the CDR3 is TGCAGTGCTGTACCGTTCGGGACGTATAATGAAAAACTGTTTTTT. Its translation is CSAVPFGTYNEKLFF.

This clonotype was seen a handful of times. The chain is built from TRBV5-1 and TRBJ2-7; maybe TRBD2 (5 bases). There are 16 residues in the CDR3. The V gene's germline CDR1 is SGHRS and CDR2 YFSETQ. With 0 bases removed from V and 2 bases from J, the gap between germline ends came to 15 bases. The CDR3 reads CASSLGEYGVTYEQYF. DNA for the CDR3: TGCGCCAGCAGCTTGGGGGAGTACGGGGTAACCTACGAGCAGTACTTC.

The V and J genes are TRBV4-3 and TRBJ1-2; D remains ambiguous. Germline V lookup: CDR1 LGHNA, CDR2 YSLEER. There are 18 residues in the CDR3. V was pared by 0 bases and J by 4 bases, with 21 bases between. The CDR3 DNA is TGCGCCAGCAGCCAAGATTTCGCCCGTGGAGCATATTCCTATGGCTACACCTTC. It specifies CASSQDFARGAYSYGYTF.

A remark on this clonotype: A much more abundant neighbour one base away suggests this may be a read error. J is TRBJ2-2 and V is TRBV20-1, with TRBD2 matching over 9 bases. The CDR3 consists of 14 residues. V was pared by 6 bases and J by 4 bases, with 6 bases of the junction left unmatched. The germline gives CDR1 DFQATT, CDR2 SNEGSKA (reference sequence). DNA of the CDR3: TGCAGTGCCAGCGGAGCGGGGGGCACCGGGGAGCTGTTTTTT. It is translated as CSASGAGGTGELFF.

The chain couples TRBV6-2 or TRBV6-3 to TRBJ1-2; maybe TRBD1 (5 bases). The germline gives CDR1 MNHEY, CDR2 SVGEGT. The CDR3 contains 15 residues. V was trimmed by 3 bases and J by 1 base, leaving 12 bases between them. This CDR3 is CASSYGGADNYGYTF. The CDR3 coding sequence is TGTGCCAGCAGTTATGGAGGGGCGGATAACTATGGCTACACCTTC.

This clonotype was found a few times. V and J are TRBV10-3 and TRBJ1-3; D is ambiguous. V lost 1 base, J lost 16 bases, and 14 bases lay in between. Looked up from germline, CDR1 is ENHRY and CDR2 is SYGVKD. The CDR3 covers 12 residues. DNA for the CDR3: TGTGCCATCAGTGAGTTTACGACCGAGTGGTATTTT. It encodes CAISEFTTEWYF.

The chain recombines TRBV11-2 with TRBJ2-1; TRBD2 agrees at 7 bases. Germline values: CDR1 SGHAT, CDR2 FQNNGV. The V gene end was trimmed by 4 bases and the J gene end by 0 bases; junction bases not matched to a gene: 6. The CDR3 runs to 16 residues. For the CDR3, the DNA is TGTGCCAGCAGCTCCCTAGCGGAAAGCTCCTACAATGAGCAGTTCTTC. Translation: CASSSLAESSYNEQFF.

This clonotype was seen more than once but under ten times. This chain connects TRBV11-2 to TRBJ1-1; D gene uncertain. The V end was cut by 3 bases, the J end by 2 bases, with 13 bases between. The CDR3 length is 15 residues. Germline CDR1 SGHAT, CDR2 FQNNGV. The CDR3 nucleotides are TGTGCCAGCAGCTTCCGCTTCGAGGTTAACACTGAAGCTTTCTTT. Translated: CASSFRFEVNTEAFF.

CDR3 sequence (DNA): TGCAGCGTTGAATCTCTTACGGTATCGGGTGGCTACACCTTC. This encodes CSVESLTVSGGYTF. The V and J genes are TRBV29-1 and TRBJ1-2, with D unresolved. The CDR3 covers 14 residues. Germline CDR1 reads SQVTM; CDR2 reads ANQGSEA. The V gene lost 2 bases and the J gene lost 7 bases, with 17 bases spanning the gap.

In its sample, this clonotype was seen a few times. The chain recombines TRBV28 with TRBJ2-7; D not resolved. Germline values: CDR1 MDHEN, CDR2 SYDVKM. V shed 5 bases and J shed 3 bases, with 11 bases lying between them. The CDR3 extends over 13 amino acids. CDR3: CASSETGDYEQYF. CDR3 nucleotide sequence: TGTGCCAGCAGTGAGACTGGGGACTACGAGCAGTACTTC. The entire variable domain, with the rest obtained from reference TRBV28 and TRBJ2-7, is as follows: DVKVTQSSRYLVKRTGEKVFLECVQDMDHENMFWYRQDPGLGLRLIYFSYDVKMKEKGDIPEGYSVSREKKERFSLILESASTNQTSMYLCASSETGDYEQYFGPGTRLTVT.

This clonotype showed up just a few times. The chain has TRBV4-3 and TRBJ2-5; D possibly matches TRBD1 or TRBD2 (5 bases each). The germline V and J ends were trimmed by 1 base and 2 bases, with 11 bases remaining between them. Germline V gives CDR1 LGHNA, CDR2 YSLEER. CDR3 size: 15 residues. The CDR3 DNA follows: TGCGCCAGCAGCCAAGGTAGAGGGGTACAAGAGACCCAGTACTTC. It specifies CASSQGRGVQETQYF.

This clonotype was observed once. V and J are TRBV20-1 and TRBJ2-7, with D unclear. The CDR3 spans 12 residues. V was trimmed by 4 bases and J by 4 bases, leaving 11 bases between them. Germline V gene sequence: CDR1 DFQATT, CDR2 SNEGSKA (reference sequence). CDR3 loop: CSATRSYYEQYF. DNA of the CDR3: TGCAGTGCTACCCGAAGCTATTACGAGCAGTACTTC.

This clonotype was observed a handful of times. CDR3 sequence: CASSGQGHEAFF. DNA of the CDR3: TGTGCCAGCAGTGGACAGGGCCATGAAGCTTTCTTT. The chain recombines TRBV2 with TRBJ1-1; 7 bases map to TRBD1. V gave up 4 bases and J gave up 7 bases; unmatched junction bases: 3. From germline, CDR1 is SNHLY and CDR2 FYNNEI. The CDR3 is 12 amino acids.

This clonotype was found a few times. This chain joins TRBV29-1 and TRBJ2-1, with D tentatively TRBD2 (5 bases). V was trimmed by 6 bases and J by 0 bases, leaving 12 bases between them. CDR1 and CDR2 (germline): SQVTM, ANQGSEA. The CDR3 totals 14 residues. The CDR3 DNA is TGCAGCGTAGACCAGGAGGACTCCTACAATGAGCAGTTCTTC. Amino acid sequence: CSVDQEDSYNEQFF.

The sample holds a few counts of this clonotype. The chain carries TRBV12-5 and TRBJ2-7, with TRBD1 identical over 7 bases. Trimming at V came to 1 base and at J to 4 bases, leaving 16 bases not matched to a gene. The CDR3 extends over 18 amino acids. From germline, CDR1 is LGHNT and CDR2 FRNRAP. This chain's CDR3 is CASGLGSRTGKGRYEQYF. The CDR3 coding sequence is TGTGCTAGTGGTTTGGGAAGTAGGACAGGCAAAGGTAGATACGAGCAGTACTTC.

CDR3 DNA: TGCAGCGTGGTTGGGTCCGAGCAGTACTTC. It specifies CSVVGSEQYF. The V gene is TRBV29-1, the J gene TRBJ2-7; D gene unclear. The germline V gene has CDR1 SQVTM and CDR2 ANQGSEA. The CDR3 runs 10 residues. V was clipped by 6 bases and J by 6 bases, with 9 bases between them.

This rearrangement joins TRBV20-1 to TRBJ2-3; no firm D call. The CDR3 spans 11 residues. CDR1 and CDR2 from the germline V gene are DFQATT and SNEGSKA (reference sequence). V shed 4 bases and J shed 6 bases, with 8 bases lying between them. The CDR3 nucleotides are TGCAGTGCTAACTTGATGGATACGCAGTATTTT. This translates into CSANLMDTQYF.

V and J are TRBV6-5 and TRBJ1-3; D gene unclear. CDR1 and CDR2 from the germline V gene are MNHEY and SVGAGI. V gave up 0 bases and J gave up 1 base, with 1 base separating them. The CDR3 is 13 residues long. The DNA of the CDR3 is TGTGCCAGCAGTTACTCGTCTGGAAACACCATATATTTT. It is translated as CASSYSSGNTIYF.